This T cell receptor beta chain originates from a study of blood T cell repertoires in COVID-19. Study at large: Some COVID-19 samples were acute and others convalescent; all came from the United States, Italy and Spain. T cells, B-cell-depleted T cells, or PBMCs provided the cDNA or gDNA that served as material.

The CDR3 length is 14 residues. CDR1 is SGHAT and CDR2 is FQNNGV in the germline V gene. V lost 5 bases and J 9 bases, leaving 17 bases between the germline ends. Original handling: Amplification from reference gene primers served as the basis for estimated nucleated cell counts. The method was immunoSEQ multiplex PCR; TCRdb's version includes in-frame clones alone and lacks a portion of them. The V and J calls and clone size come from that table; D and trimming were worked out from the DNA. The sample shows 63,000 or so clones, 82% of them seen only once. This TCR was recovered from a human donor in a cohort sampled during active COVID-19. V gene TRBV11-2 combines with J gene TRBJ2-1; a possible D gene is TRBD1 (6 bases). The sample consisted of peripheral blood. The chain's CDR3 is CASSPGGGRGEQFF. DNA for the CDR3: TGTGCCAGCAGCCCAGGTGGGGGCCGTGGTGAGCAGTTCTTC.